This T cell receptor (beta chain) was identified in a study of cytomegalovirus exposure and HLA in healthy donors. Across the study: The approximately 670 first-cohort repertoires and the approximately 110 validation repertoires shared the same platform, a later analysis reported. Whole-study findings and limits: Cytomegalovirus status was reportedly diagnosed by the classifier with high sensitivity and specificity.

In regard to this clone: Its antigen is unidentified.

Libraries were prepared by immunoSEQ multiplex PCR; TCRdb keeps only in-frame clonotypes and omits some of them. The data contain tens of thousands of clones, around 89% of them singletons. The TCR originated in a woman younger than 35 in good health and CMV-seronegative. The sample comprised PBMCs.

The CDR3 loop reads CASSALSSGGGWDTQYF. The CDR3 nucleotides read TGTGCCAGCAGCGCATTATCTAGCGGGGGAGGTTGGGATACGCAGTATTTT. The gene calls are TRBV9 and TRBJ2-3; 10 bases align to TRBD2. The CDR3 is made up of 17 amino acids. V was clipped by 3 bases and J by 6 bases; unmatched bases: 13. The germline CDR1 and CDR2 sequences are SGDLS and YYNGEE.